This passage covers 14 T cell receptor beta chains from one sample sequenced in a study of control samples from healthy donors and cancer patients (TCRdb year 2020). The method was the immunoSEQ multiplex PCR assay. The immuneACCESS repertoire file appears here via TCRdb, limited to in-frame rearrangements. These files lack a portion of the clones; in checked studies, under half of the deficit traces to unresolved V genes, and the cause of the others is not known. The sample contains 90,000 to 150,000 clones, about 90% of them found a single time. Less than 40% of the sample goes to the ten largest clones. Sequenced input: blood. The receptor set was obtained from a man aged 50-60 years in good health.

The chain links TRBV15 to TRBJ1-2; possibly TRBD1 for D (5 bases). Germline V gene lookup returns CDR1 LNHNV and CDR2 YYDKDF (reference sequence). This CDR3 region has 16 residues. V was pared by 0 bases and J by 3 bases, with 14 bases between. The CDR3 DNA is TGTGCCACCAGCAGAGATGGGCCAGGACAAGACTATGGCTACACCTTC. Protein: CATSRDGPGQDYGYTF.

In DNA, the CDR3 is TGTGCCAGCAGTTTAAAGCTCGTGACTGAAGCTTTCTTT. Translation: CASSLKLVTEAFF. The rearrangement links TRBV12-3 or TRBV12-4 to TRBJ1-1; D gene unclear. The CDR3 has 13 amino acids. Trimming removed 2 bases at V and 5 bases at J, with 9 bases between.

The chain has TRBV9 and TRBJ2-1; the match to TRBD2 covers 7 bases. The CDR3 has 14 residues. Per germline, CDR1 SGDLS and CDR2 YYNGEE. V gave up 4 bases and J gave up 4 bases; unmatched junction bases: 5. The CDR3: CASSRDYVYNEQFF. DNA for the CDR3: TGTGCCAGCAGCCGGGACTACGTTTACAATGAGCAGTTCTTC.

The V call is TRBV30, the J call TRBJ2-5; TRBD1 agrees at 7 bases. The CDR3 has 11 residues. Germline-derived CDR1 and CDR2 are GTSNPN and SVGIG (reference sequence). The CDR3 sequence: CAGTAGETQYF. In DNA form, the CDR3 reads TGTGCGGGGACAGCCGGGGAGACCCAGTACTTC.

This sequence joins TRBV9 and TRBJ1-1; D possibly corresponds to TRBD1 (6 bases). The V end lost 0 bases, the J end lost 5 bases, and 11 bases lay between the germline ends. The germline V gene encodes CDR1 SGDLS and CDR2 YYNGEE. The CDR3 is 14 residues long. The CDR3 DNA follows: TGTGCCAGCAGCGTAGCAGGGGCTGGGACTGAAGCTTTCTTT. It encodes CASSVAGAGTEAFF.

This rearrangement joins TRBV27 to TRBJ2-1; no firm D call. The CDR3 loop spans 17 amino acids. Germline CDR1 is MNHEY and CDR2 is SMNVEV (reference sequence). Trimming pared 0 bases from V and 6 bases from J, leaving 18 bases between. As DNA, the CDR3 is TGTGCCAGCAGTTTATCCGGAACATTTAATCCCCTCAATGAGCAGTTCTTC. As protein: CASSLSGTFNPLNEQFF.

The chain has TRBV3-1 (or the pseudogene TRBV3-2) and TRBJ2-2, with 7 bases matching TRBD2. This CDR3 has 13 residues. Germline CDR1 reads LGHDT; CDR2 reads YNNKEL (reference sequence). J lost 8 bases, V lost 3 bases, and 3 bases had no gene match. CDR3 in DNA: TGTGCCAGCAGCCAGGGGGGGTCAGGGGAGCTGTTTTTT. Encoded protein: CASSQGGSGELFF.

The CDR3 protein is CASSLFGGSSYEQYF. CDR3 DNA: TGTGCCAGCAGCTTATTCGGCGGGAGCTCCTACGAGCAGTACTTC. The gene calls are TRBV11-2 and TRBJ2-7, with TRBD2 matching over 7 bases. V shed 2 bases, J shed 0 bases, and the junction held 4 bases outside the gene matches. This CDR3 comprises 15 residues. Germline CDR1 SGHAT, CDR2 FQNNGV.

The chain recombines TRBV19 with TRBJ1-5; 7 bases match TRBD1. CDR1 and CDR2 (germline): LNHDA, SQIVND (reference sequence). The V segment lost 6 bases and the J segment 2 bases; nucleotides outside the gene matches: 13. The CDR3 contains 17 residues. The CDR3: CASSNTGEFSRNQPQHF. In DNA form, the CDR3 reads TGTGCCAGTAGCAACACAGGGGAATTTAGTCGCAATCAGCCCCAGCATTTT.

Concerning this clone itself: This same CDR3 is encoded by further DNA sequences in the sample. CDR3 coding DNA: TGCGCCAGCACTCCTGACGGGCAAACTGAAGCTTTCTTT. It encodes CASTPDGQTEAFF. The V call is TRBV5-1, the J call TRBJ1-1; D uncertain. The CDR3 is 13 residues long. Trimming pared 6 bases from V and 5 bases from J, leaving 14 bases between. Looked up from germline, CDR1 is SGHRS and CDR2 is YFSETQ. The full variable domain, in which reference TRBV5-1 and TRBJ1-1 provide the parts outside the CDR3, is KAGVTQTPRYLIKTRGQQVTLSCSPISGHRSVSWYQQTPGQGLQFLFEYFSETQRNKGNFPGRFSGRQFSNSRSEMNVSTLELGDSALYLCASTPDGQTEAFFGQGTRLTVV.

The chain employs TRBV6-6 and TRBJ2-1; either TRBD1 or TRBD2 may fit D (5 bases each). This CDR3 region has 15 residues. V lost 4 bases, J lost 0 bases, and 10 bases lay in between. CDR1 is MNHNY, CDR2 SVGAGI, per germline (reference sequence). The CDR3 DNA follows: TGTGCCAGCAGTTCAGGGACCGCCTCCTACAATGAGCAGTTCTTC. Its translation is CASSSGTASYNEQFF.

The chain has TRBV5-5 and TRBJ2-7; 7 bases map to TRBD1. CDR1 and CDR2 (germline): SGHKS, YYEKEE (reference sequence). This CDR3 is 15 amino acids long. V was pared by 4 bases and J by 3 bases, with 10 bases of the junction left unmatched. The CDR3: CASSPIGTVNYEQYF. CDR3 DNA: TGTGCCAGCAGCCCGATTGGGACAGTGAACTACGAGCAGTACTTC.

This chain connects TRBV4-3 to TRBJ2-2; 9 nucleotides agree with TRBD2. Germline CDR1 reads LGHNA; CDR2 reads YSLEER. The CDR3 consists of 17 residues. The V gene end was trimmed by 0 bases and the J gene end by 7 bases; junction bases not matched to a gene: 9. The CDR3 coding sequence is TGCGCCAGCAGCCAAGATAACGGCGGGGGGGCAGGCGGGGAGCTGTTTTTT. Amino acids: CASSQDNGGGAGGELFF.

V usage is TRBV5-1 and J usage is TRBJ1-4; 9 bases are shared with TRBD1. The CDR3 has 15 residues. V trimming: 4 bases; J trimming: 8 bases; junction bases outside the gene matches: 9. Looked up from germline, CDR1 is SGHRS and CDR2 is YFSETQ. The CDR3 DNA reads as TGCGCCAGCAGCACGGGACAGGGTTCTCGCGAAAAACTGTTTTTT. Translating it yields CASSTGQGSREKLFF. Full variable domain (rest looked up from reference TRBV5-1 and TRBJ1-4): KAGVTQTPRYLIKTRGQQVTLSCSPISGHRSVSWYQQTPGQGLQFLFEYFSETQRNKGNFPGRFSGRQFSNSRSEMNVSTLELGDSALYLCASSTGQGSREKLFFGSGTQLSVL.